The clone carrying this T cell receptor beta chain occurred a few times. Antigen specificity is unknown. CDR3 length: 14 residues. Per germline, CDR1 ENHRY and CDR2 SYGVKD. Germline trimming cut 6 bases from V and 4 bases from J; bases unmatched to any gene: 4. This sample was taken from a study of tissue T cells after allogeneic stem cell transplantation. Study conclusions and caveats: Blood and spleen captured only part of the tissue TCR repertoire.

Sequencing was performed with immunoSEQ multiplex PCR; in TCRdb, only in-frame clones are kept and a portion is missing. The table includes some 25,000 clones, over 70% detected once. The material sequenced was tissue from the ileum, taken at autopsy. The clonotype originates from a female donor over 55 with lung cancer. V and J are TRBV10-3 and TRBJ1-3; 9 bases agree with TRBD1. In DNA form, the CDR3 reads TGTGCCATCAGGGACAGGGGACTGGGAAACACCATATATTTT. Amino acids: CAIRDRGLGNTIYF.